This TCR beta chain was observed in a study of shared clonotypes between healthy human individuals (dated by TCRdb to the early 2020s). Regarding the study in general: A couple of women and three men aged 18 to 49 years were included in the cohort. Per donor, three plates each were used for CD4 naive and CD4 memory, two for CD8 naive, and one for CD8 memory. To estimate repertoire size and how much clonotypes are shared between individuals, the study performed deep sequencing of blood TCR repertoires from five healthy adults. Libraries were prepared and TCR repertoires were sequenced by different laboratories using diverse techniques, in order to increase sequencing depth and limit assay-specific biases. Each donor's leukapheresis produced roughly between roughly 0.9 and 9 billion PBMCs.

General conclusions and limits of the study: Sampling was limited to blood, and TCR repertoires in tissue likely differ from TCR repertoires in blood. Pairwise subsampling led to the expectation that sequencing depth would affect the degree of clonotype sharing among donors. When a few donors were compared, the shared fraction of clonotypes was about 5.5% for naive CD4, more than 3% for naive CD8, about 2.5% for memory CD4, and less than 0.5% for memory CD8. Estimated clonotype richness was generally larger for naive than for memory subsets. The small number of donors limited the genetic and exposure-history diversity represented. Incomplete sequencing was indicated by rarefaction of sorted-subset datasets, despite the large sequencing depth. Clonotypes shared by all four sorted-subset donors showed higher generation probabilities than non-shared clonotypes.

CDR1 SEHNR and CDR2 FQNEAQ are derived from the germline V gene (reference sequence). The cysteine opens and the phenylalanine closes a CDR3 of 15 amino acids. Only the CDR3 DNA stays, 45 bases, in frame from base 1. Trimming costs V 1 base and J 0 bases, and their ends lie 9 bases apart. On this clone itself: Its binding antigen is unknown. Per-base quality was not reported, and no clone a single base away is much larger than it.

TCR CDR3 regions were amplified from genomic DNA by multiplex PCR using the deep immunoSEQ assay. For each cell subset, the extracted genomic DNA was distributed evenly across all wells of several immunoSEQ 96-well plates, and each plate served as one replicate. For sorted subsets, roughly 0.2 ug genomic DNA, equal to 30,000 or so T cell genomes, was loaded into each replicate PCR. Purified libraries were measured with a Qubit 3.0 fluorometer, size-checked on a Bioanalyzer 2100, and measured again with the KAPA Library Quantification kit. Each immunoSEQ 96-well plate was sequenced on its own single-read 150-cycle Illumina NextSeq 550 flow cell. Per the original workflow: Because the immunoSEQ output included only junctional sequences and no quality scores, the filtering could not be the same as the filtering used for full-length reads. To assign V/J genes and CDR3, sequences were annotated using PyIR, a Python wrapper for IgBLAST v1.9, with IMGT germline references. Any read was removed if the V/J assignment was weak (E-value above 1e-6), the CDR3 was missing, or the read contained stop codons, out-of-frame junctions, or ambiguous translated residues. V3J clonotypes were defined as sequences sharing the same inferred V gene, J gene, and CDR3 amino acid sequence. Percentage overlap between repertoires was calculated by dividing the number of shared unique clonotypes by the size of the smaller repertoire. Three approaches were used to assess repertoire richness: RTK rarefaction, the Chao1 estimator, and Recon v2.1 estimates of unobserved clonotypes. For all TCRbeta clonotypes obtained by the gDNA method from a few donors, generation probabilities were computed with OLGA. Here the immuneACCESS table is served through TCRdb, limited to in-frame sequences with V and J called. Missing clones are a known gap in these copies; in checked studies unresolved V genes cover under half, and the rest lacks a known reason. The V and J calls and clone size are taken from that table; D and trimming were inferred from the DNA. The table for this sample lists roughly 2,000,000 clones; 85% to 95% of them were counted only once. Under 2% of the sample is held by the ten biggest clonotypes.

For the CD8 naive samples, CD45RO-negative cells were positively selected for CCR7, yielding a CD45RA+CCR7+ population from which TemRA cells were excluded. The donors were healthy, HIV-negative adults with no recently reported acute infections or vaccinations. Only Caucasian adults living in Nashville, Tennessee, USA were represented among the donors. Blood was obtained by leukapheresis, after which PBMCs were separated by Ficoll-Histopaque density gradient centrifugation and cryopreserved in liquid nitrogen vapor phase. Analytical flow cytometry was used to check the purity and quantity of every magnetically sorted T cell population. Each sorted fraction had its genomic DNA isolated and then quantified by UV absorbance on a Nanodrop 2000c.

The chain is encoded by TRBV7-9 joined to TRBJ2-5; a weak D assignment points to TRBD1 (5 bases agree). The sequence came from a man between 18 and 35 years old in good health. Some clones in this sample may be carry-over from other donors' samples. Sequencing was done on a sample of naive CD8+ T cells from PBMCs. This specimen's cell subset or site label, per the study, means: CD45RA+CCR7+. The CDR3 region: CASSLDRQNQETQYF. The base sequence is TGTGCCAGCAGCTTAGATCGACAGAACCAAGAGACCCAGTACTTC. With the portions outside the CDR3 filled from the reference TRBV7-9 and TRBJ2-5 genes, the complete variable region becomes DTGVSQNPRHKITKRGQNVTFRCDPISEHNRLYWYRQTLGQGPEFLTYFQNEAQLEKSRLLSDRFSAERPKGSFSTLEIQRTEQGDSAMYLCASSLDRQNQETQYFGPGTRLLVL.